This paragraph reports one T cell receptor (beta chain). The source of the sample is a study of cytomegalovirus exposure and HLA in healthy donors. V shed 3 bases and J shed 5 bases, with 10 bases lying between them. Germline CDR1 reads MNHNS; CDR2 reads SASEGT. The CDR3 spans 13 residues. Repertoires were generated with immunoSEQ multiplex PCR, while TCRdb's copy carries only in-frame clones and drops some. The table lists around 70,000 clones, 90% to 95% of them singletons. The specimen sequenced was PBMCs. The source is a man aged 18 to 30 in good health and CMV-seronegative. The chain carries TRBV6-1 and TRBJ2-5; no reliable D call. The CDR3 is CASSESSSETQYF. CDR3 DNA: TGTGCCAGCAGTGAGTCTAGTAGTGAGACCCAGTACTTC.